Presented here are 16 T cell receptor beta chains from one specimen sequenced in a study of T cell responses to AZD1222 COVID-19 vaccine. Only in-frame clones appear in the TCRdb table, and some are missing; sequencing was by immunoSEQ multiplex PCR. The table lists 100,000 to 150,000 clones, about nine tenths of them singletons. Sequencing was performed on peripheral blood, taken on day 0 of AZD1222 vaccination. The receptors here all came from an adult in good health.

This chain connects TRBV28 to TRBJ2-7, with no clear D. Per germline, CDR1 MDHEN and CDR2 SYDVKM. The V end lost 8 bases, the J end lost 3 bases, and 11 bases lay between the germline ends. The CDR3 spans 12 residues. The CDR3 sequence is CASARASYEQYF. CDR3 coding DNA: TGTGCCAGCGCAAGGGCGAGCTACGAGCAGTACTTC.

Here the CDR3 reads CAWSSGTYDNYGYTF. CDR3 DNA sequence: TGTGCCTGGAGCTCCGGGACGTACGATAACTATGGCTACACCTTC. The chain couples TRBV30 to TRBJ1-2, with D perhaps TRBD1 (5 bases). CDR1 GTSNPN and CDR2 SVGIG come from the germline V gene (reference sequence). V was trimmed by 3 bases and J by 1 base, leaving 15 bases between them. The CDR3 extends over 15 amino acids.

The chain couples TRBV7-2 to TRBJ1-2, with 9 bases aligning to TRBD1. The CDR3 loop spans 14 amino acids. With 5 bases clipped from V and 5 bases from J, the junction kept 6 bases outside the gene matches. CDR1 and CDR2 (germline): SGHTA, FQGNSA. CDR3 amino acids: CASSPGTGSYGYTF. For the CDR3, the DNA is TGTGCCAGCAGCCCTGGGACAGGGAGTTATGGCTACACCTTC.

This sequence joins TRBV5-4 and TRBJ1-5, with D possibly matching TRBD1 (6 bases). CDR3 length equals 13 residues. V lost 1 base and J lost 4, with 6 bases in between. The germline gives CDR1 SGHNT, CDR2 YYREEE (reference sequence). CDR3 sequence reads: CASSLQGNQPQHF. DNA of the CDR3: TGTGCCAGCAGCTTGCAGGGGAATCAGCCCCAGCATTTT.

The table lists this clone with a count of one. V gene TRBV29-1 combines with J gene TRBJ1-4; 7 nucleotides align to TRBD1. This CDR3 is 14 amino acids long. Germline CDR1 is SQVTM and CDR2 is ANQGSEA. The trim removed 4 bases at V and 7 bases at J, leaving 9 bases unmatched. CDR3 residues: CSVGHRGGGEKLFF. The DNA for the CDR3 is TGCAGCGTTGGTCACAGGGGAGGAGGTGAAAAACTGTTTTTT.

The chain recombines TRBV7-9 with TRBJ1-1; D is possibly TRBD1 (6 bases). This CDR3 region has 14 residues. V lost 5 bases to trimming and J lost 1 base, with 11 bases between them. Per the germline V gene, CDR1 is SEHNR and CDR2 is FQNEAQ (reference sequence). DNA of the CDR3: TGTGCCAGCAGCCCAGGGACATCGAACACTGAAGCTTTCTTT. Its protein is CASSPGTSNTEAFF.

This clone was seen a few times. This chain joins TRBV28 and TRBJ1-2; D uncertain. The V end was cut by 3 bases, the J end by 4 bases, with 12 bases between. CDR3 size: 14 residues. The germline CDR1 and CDR2 sequences are MDHEN and SYDVKM. The CDR3 DNA reads as TGTGCCAGCAGTTTGCCTTTCTCTCCCTATGGCTACACCTTC. Translation: CASSLPFSPYGYTF.

The chain carries TRBV13 and TRBJ1-1; D might be TRBD1 (5 bases). The CDR3 totals 14 residues. The germline V and J ends were trimmed by 7 bases and 6 bases, with 18 bases remaining between them. The germline V gene encodes CDR1 PRHDT and CDR2 FYEKMQ (reference sequence). The CDR3 DNA is TGTGCCAGCATCATGGGGACGGCGGAGCCTGAAGCTTTCTTT. Encoded protein: CASIMGTAEPEAFF. Full variable domain (remainder filled in from reference TRBV13 and TRBJ1-1): AAGVIQSPRHLIKEKRETATLKCYPIPRHDTVYWYQQGPGQDPQFLISFYEKMQSDKGSIPDRFSAQQFSDYHSELNMSSLELGDSALYFCASIMGTAEPEAFFGQGTRLTVV.

This rearrangement joins TRBV10-3 to TRBJ2-7; D unresolved. CDR1 ENHRY and CDR2 SYGVKD come from the germline V gene. V was pared by 2 bases and J by 3 bases, with 2 bases between. CDR3 length: 11 amino acids. CDR3 residues: CAISENYEQYF. CDR3 DNA sequence: TGTGCCATCAGTGAGAACTACGAGCAGTACTTC.

The chain has TRBV28 and TRBJ1-2; the D gene is possibly TRBD1 (5 bases). V was pared by 2 bases and J by 2 bases, with 9 bases between. Looked up from germline, CDR1 is MDHEN and CDR2 is SYDVKM. The CDR3 length is 14 residues. CDR3 residues: CASSLGGTNYGYTF. The CDR3 DNA reads TGTGCCAGCAGTTTAGGAGGGACCAACTATGGCTACACCTTC.

This clone was seen just once. The CDR3 nucleotides read TGTGCCAGCAGCACGGGGGGCGCTAATGGCTACACCTTC. Protein sequence: CASSTGGANGYTF. The chain recombines TRBV7-2 with TRBJ1-2, with D possibly TRBD1 on 6 matching bases. From germline, CDR1 is SGHTA and CDR2 FQGNSA. CDR3 length equals 13 residues. V was cut by 5 bases and J by 6 bases, with 13 bases left in between.

The rearrangement joins TRBV2 to TRBJ2-5, with D uncertain. CDR1 is SNHLY, CDR2 FYNNEI, per germline. The germline V and J ends were trimmed by 4 bases and 4 bases, with 7 bases remaining between them. The CDR3 has 12 amino acids. CDR3 sequence: CASSVNGETQYF. DNA of the CDR3: TGTGCCAGCAGTGTTAACGGAGAGACCCAGTACTTC.

The chain combines TRBV19 with TRBJ2-7; 10 bases align to TRBD1. Germline V gives CDR1 LNHDA, CDR2 SQIVND (reference sequence). The CDR3 consists of 15 residues. V lost 4 bases, J lost 7 bases, and 10 bases stayed unmatched. The CDR3 sequence is CASSTSGTGVGEQYF. CDR3 DNA: TGTGCCAGTAGTACGTCCGGGACAGGGGTGGGGGAGCAGTACTTC.

This clone was seen a few times. The chain recombines TRBV10-3 with TRBJ2-7; D is unresolved. The germline V gene has CDR1 ENHRY and CDR2 SYGVKD. The CDR3 covers 11 residues. With 1 base removed from V and 4 bases from J, the gap between germline ends came to 2 bases. CDR3 DNA sequence: TGTGCCATCAGTGAGTTGTACGAGCAGTACTTC. This sequence encodes CAISELYEQYF.

The gene calls are TRBV29-1 and TRBJ1-1; TRBD1 is a possible D gene (5 bases). Trimming took 2 bases from V and 2 from J, leaving 9 bases between them. Germline lookup yields CDR1 SQVTM and CDR2 ANQGSEA. This CDR3 has 13 amino acids. The CDR3 sequence: CSVEKQGNTEAFF. Written as DNA, the CDR3 is TGCAGCGTTGAAAAGCAGGGCAACACTGAAGCTTTCTTT.

The chain combines TRBV30 with TRBJ1-1; possibly TRBD1 for D (5 bases). Germline CDR1 GTSNPN, CDR2 SVGIG (reference sequence). This CDR3 is 13 amino acids long. V dropped 8 bases and J dropped 4 bases, with 17 bases sitting between them. In nucleotides, the CDR3 is TGTGCCAGATCAAGTGGGGCTCGCACTGAAGCTTTCTTT. Protein product: CARSSGARTEAFF.